This record looks at one T cell receptor beta chain sequence and its context. What it binds is unknown. These data are taken from a study of CD8 T cells in ankylosing spondylitis. Overall study results and limits: What appeared characteristic of ankylosing spondylitis blood was a TCR beta motif of fewer than ten highly homologous variants. A CD8+ phenotype characterized the disease-linked clones, which were relatively rare in peripheral blood.

As the method for making TCR beta libraries, quantitative 5'-RACE with molecular barcodes was used. TCRdb called the 5' RACE reads again in MiXCR, with one record for every CDR3 protein. This table has about 390,000 distinct CDR3 sequences, about a fifth appearing once. The germline V gene has CDR1 LGHNA and CDR2 YSLEER. Deletions cut 0 bases from V and 3 bases from J, with 9 bases between. This CDR3 is 15 amino acids long. This sequence originates from a male donor with ankylosing spondylitis. Sequencing input: blood, either unsorted or a sorted T cell fraction (not recorded which). The V call is TRBV4-3, the J call TRBJ2-1, with D perhaps assigned TRBD1 or TRBD2 (5 bases each). CDR3 residues: CASSQEGPNYNEQFF. The CDR3 DNA is TGCGCCAGCAGCCAAGAGGGACCGAACTACAATGAGCAGTTCTTC.